This TCR beta chain was sequenced for a study of T cell repertoires in cytomegalovirus infection. Across the study: The public TCR beta signatures pointed to both CMV infection and matching HLA type.

Notes on the study in general: Dominant in the ex vivo response were TCR beta clonotypes restricted by HLA-C and specific for CMV. The study identified carriers of CMV plus the relevant HLA from cumulative public TCR beta family frequency.

The CDR3 is made up of 12 amino acids. Germline lookup yields CDR1 SGHNT and CDR2 YENEEA. The V and J ends lost 7 bases and 6 bases respectively, with 11 bases between them. This clonotype was observed a handful of times. Its antigen is undetermined. TCRdb used MiXCR to reprocess the reads, holding one entry per CDR3 protein. The sample consists of fewer than 350,000 distinct CDR3 sequences, more than 9% of them appearing once. The origin of this receptor is a human donor in good health (CMV status not recorded). Some clones in this sample may be carry-over from other donors' samples. The chain is built from TRBV11-3 and TRBJ2-3; a possible D gene is TRBD2 (5 bases). The sequencing sample was made of PBMCs. DNA for the CDR3: TGTGCCAGCAAGGCCCCGGGGGATACGCAGTATTTT. Encoded protein: CASKAPGDTQYF.